Below, 24 T cell receptor beta chains from the same sample are listed, as sequenced in a study of cytomegalovirus exposure and HLA in healthy donors (dated by TCRdb to 2017 to 2019). Libraries came from the immunoSEQ multiplex PCR assay. For the multiplex PCR, a mixture combining 60 forward primers for TCR Vbeta segments and 13 reverse primers for TCR Jbeta segments was used. Drawn from immuneACCESS, this table holds only the in-frame rearrangements with V and J called that TCRdb kept. Clones are partly lost; checked studies trace under half to an unresolved V gene and leave the rest unexplained. The sample contains 90,000 to 140,000 clones, about 16% of them found a single time. The ten biggest clones cover around 0.83% of the sample. The source material was PBMCs. The origin of the receptors is a female donor in good health and CMV-seronegative.

This clone was counted only a few times. The genes are TRBV4-3 and TRBJ1-5, with D possibly being TRBD1 (5 bases). The CDR3 is made up of 14 amino acids. Per germline, CDR1 LGHNA and CDR2 YSLEER. V was cut by 0 bases and J by 9 bases, with 12 bases left in between. The CDR3 here is CASSQEARVRPQHF. CDR3 sequence (DNA): TGCGCCAGCAGCCAAGAGGCCAGGGTGCGGCCCCAGCATTTT.

This clone showed up just a few times. Its ends do not fully match the called genes, so a read error is possible. V is TRBV7-9 and J is TRBJ1-1; 7 bases fit TRBD1. Germline CDR1 and CDR2: SEHNR and FQNEAQ (reference sequence). This CDR3 has 11 residues. The CDR3 sequence: CASSADRVAGF. CDR3 coding DNA: TGTGCCAGCAGCGCCGACAGGGTGGCCGGTTTT.

The chain combines TRBV9 with TRBJ2-2; D is unclear. The CDR3 runs to 17 residues. V was cut by 0 bases and J by 0 bases, with 12 bases left in between. Germline V gene sequence: CDR1 SGDLS, CDR2 YYNGEE. The CDR3 is CASSVVQAHANTGELFF. The CDR3 nucleotides read TGTGCCAGCAGCGTAGTTCAAGCCCACGCGAACACCGGGGAGCTGTTTTTT.

V is TRBV30 and J is TRBJ2-5; TRBD1 is a possible D gene (5 bases). V was shortened by 3 bases and J by 5 bases, with 13 bases between the two germline ends. The CDR3 has 13 amino acids. Looked up from germline, CDR1 is GTSNPN and CDR2 is SVGIG (reference sequence). CDR3 sequence: CAWSAASGETQYF. Here the CDR3 DNA reads TGTGCCTGGAGCGCGGCGTCAGGGGAGACCCAGTACTTC. Combining the CDR3 with reference TRBV30 and TRBJ2-5 gives the whole variable domain SQTIHQWPATLVQPVGSPLSLECTVEGTSNPNLYWYRQAAGRGLQLLFYSVGIGQISSEVPQNLSASRPQDRQFILSSKKLLLSDSGFYLCAWSAASGETQYFGPGTRLLVL.

This clone was seen more than once but under ten times. The chain has TRBV4-3 and TRBJ2-5, with TRBD2 identical over 12 bases. The J call is in doubt because the DNA end fits TRBJ2-7 better. The length of the CDR3 is 13 residues. CDR1 LGHNA and CDR2 YSLEER come from the germline V gene. CDR3 in amino acids: CASSPLAGGEQYF. The CDR3 DNA reads TGCGCCAGCAGCCCACTAGCGGGAGGCGAGCAGTACTTC.

The chain uses TRBV15 and TRBJ2-1; 7 nucleotides align to TRBD1. Trimming cost V 5 bases and J 4 bases; bases outside gene matches: 8. Germline V lookup: CDR1 LNHNV, CDR2 YYDKDF (reference sequence). CDR3 size: 15 residues. The CDR3 protein is CATSERQGAYNEQFF. The CDR3 DNA reads as TGTGCCACCAGCGAACGACAGGGAGCTTACAATGAGCAGTTCTTC.

This clone was seen a handful of times. The CDR3 protein is CASSAAPGQGAYEQYF. CDR3 nucleotide sequence: TGTGCCAGCAGCGCCGCCCCGGGACAGGGGGCCTACGAGCAGTACTTC. The rearrangement uses TRBV5-4 and TRBJ2-7, with 11 nucleotides matching TRBD1. The CDR3 loop spans 16 amino acids. Germline V CDR1 and CDR2: SGHNT, YYREEE (reference sequence). J was trimmed by 2 bases and V by 4 bases; bases with no gene match: 8. The variable domain in full, completed from reference TRBV5-4 and TRBJ2-7, reads ETGVTQSPTHLIKTRGQQVTLRCSSQSGHNTVSWYQQALGQGPQFIFQYYREEENGRGNFPPRFSGLQFPNYSSELNVNALELDDSALYLCASSAAPGQGAYEQYFGPGTRLTVT.

This clone was counted between two and nine times. Other DNA sequences in this sample translate to the same CDR3. The rearrangement joins TRBV18 to TRBJ1-1, with a possible D match to TRBD1 (5 bases). Germline assignment: CDR1 KGHSH and CDR2 LQKENI. V was trimmed by 3 bases and J by 1 base, leaving 6 bases between them. The CDR3 loop spans 13 amino acids. CDR3 in DNA: TGTGCCAGCTCACCGGGGCAGAACACTGAAGCTTTCTTT. Its protein product is CASSPGQNTEAFF.

The CDR3 spells CASYTAPGYTF. In DNA form, the CDR3 reads TGTGCCAGTTACACAGCTCCGGGCTACACCTTC. The genes are TRBV19 and TRBJ1-2; D gene uncertain. Germline lookup yields CDR1 LNHDA and CDR2 SQIVND (reference sequence). V shed 8 bases and J shed 8 bases, with 12 bases lying between them. The CDR3 spans 11 residues.

J is TRBJ2-2 and V is TRBV19, with TRBD1 identical over 7 bases. Germline loops: CDR1 LNHDA, CDR2 SQIVND (reference sequence). This CDR3 region has 18 residues. The trim removed 4 bases at V and 4 bases at J, leaving 15 bases unmatched. CDR3 amino acids: CASSTRDRLTRSTGELFF. The CDR3 nucleotides are TGTGCCAGTAGTACCCGGGACAGACTCACCAGGAGCACCGGGGAGCTGTTTTTT.

The V gene is TRBV6-8, the J gene TRBJ2-3; D not certain. This CDR3 is 15 amino acids long. Trimming took 4 bases from V and 2 from J, leaving 13 bases between them. Looked up from germline, CDR1 is MNHGY and CDR2 is SAAAGT. The CDR3 spells CASSSLPRDTDTQYF. The CDR3 DNA follows: TGTGCCAGCAGTTCCCTTCCTAGAGACACAGATACGCAGTATTTT.

V and J are TRBV23-1 and TRBJ2-7; D is uncertain. TRBV23-1 is sorted into the ORF group, with uncertain function. This CDR3 is built from 16 residues. The V end was cut by 2 bases, the J end by 3 bases, with 17 bases between. CDR3 residues: CASSQPSGKPRYEQYF. The CDR3 region has the DNA TGCGCCAGCAGTCAACCGTCGGGTAAACCCCGCTACGAGCAGTACTTC.

This chain links TRBV7-8 with TRBJ1-1; 8 positions match TRBD1. In germline, CDR1 is SGHVS, CDR2 FQNEAQ. The CDR3 spans 13 residues. The V segment lost 5 bases and the J segment 4 bases; nucleotides outside the gene matches: 3. The CDR3 DNA follows: TGTGCCAGCAGCCTGGGGACAGGCACTGAAGCTTTCTTT. This encodes CASSLGTGTEAFF.

This clone was detected a few times. The CDR3 nucleotides read TGTGCCAGCAGTCCTTACAGCTCTGGGGCCAACGTCCTGACTTTC. Translated, it gives CASSPYSSGANVLTF. J is TRBJ2-6 and V is TRBV27; D remains unclear. The germline CDR1 and CDR2 sequences are MNHEY and SMNVEV (reference sequence). Trimming took off 5 bases at V and 0 bases at J, with 8 bases between the two ends. This CDR3 spans 15 amino acids.

A few counts support this clone. In DNA, the CDR3 is TGTGCCTGGAGTGTATTTGTGGACAACTACGAGCAGTACTTC. Translated: CAWSVFVDNYEQYF. This chain uses TRBV30 with TRBJ2-7; D might be TRBD1 (5 bases). Trimming pared 0 bases from V and 3 bases from J, leaving 12 bases between. Germline V CDR1 and CDR2: GTSNPN, SVGIG (reference sequence). The CDR3 has 14 residues.

The CDR3 bases are TGTGCAAGTCGCTTAGCGTGGACTAGCGGGAGCAATGAGCAGTTCTTC. Its protein product is CASRLAWTSGSNEQFF. V usage is TRBV12-2 and J usage is TRBJ2-1; TRBD2, the D gene given by the table, was not confirmed from the DNA. TRBV12-2 is a pseudogene segment. The length of the CDR3 is 16 residues.

V usage is TRBV9 and J usage is TRBJ2-7, with a possible D match to TRBD2 (5 bases). The CDR3 loop spans 15 amino acids. V was clipped by 0 bases and J by 7 bases, with 17 bases between them. Germline CDR1 is SGDLS and CDR2 is YYNGEE. Here the CDR3 reads CASSVAAGGSGEQYF. CDR3 nucleotide sequence: TGTGCCAGCAGCGTAGCAGCAGGAGGATCGGGGGAGCAGTACTTC.

On this clone itself: Other DNA sequences of this sample code for an identical CDR3. The chain links TRBV6-5 to TRBJ1-4; D unresolved. Per the germline V gene, CDR1 is MNHEY and CDR2 is SVGAGI. The CDR3 has 14 amino acids. Trimming took off 8 bases at V and 5 bases at J, with 15 bases between the two ends. Written as DNA, the CDR3 is TGTGCCAGCCGATCGGAGGTACCCAATGAAAAACTGTTTTTT. Translating it yields CASRSEVPNEKLFF.

This clone was counted a few times. The CDR3 spells CASSLGGLAGPLETQYF. CDR3 nucleotides: TGTGCCAGCAGCTTGGGCGGACTAGCGGGACCACTAGAGACCCAGTACTTC. This chain connects TRBV5-5 to TRBJ2-5; 12 nucleotides match TRBD2. CDR1 and CDR2 from the germline V gene are SGHKS and YYEKEE (reference sequence). V shed 0 bases and J 4 bases; nucleotides not matched to a gene: 7. The CDR3 is 17 residues long.

This clone was picked up a small number of times. The J gene is TRBJ2-7, the V gene TRBV19, with TRBD1 matching over 7 bases. CDR1 is LNHDA, CDR2 SQIVND, per germline (reference sequence). CDR3 size: 12 residues. Trimming at V came to 9 bases and at J to 0 bases, leaving 2 bases not matched to a gene. In DNA form, the CDR3 reads TGTGCCAGACAGGGGTTCTCCTACGAGCAGTACTTC. It yields the protein CARQGFSYEQYF.

This clone was counted between two and nine times. This sequence joins TRBV9 and TRBJ2-1; D may be TRBD2 (6 bases). Looked up from germline, CDR1 is SGDLS and CDR2 is YYNGEE. The CDR3 spans 16 residues. Trimming took 3 bases from V and 3 from J, leaving 16 bases between them. The CDR3 loop is CASSESLTSYYNEQFF. CDR3 DNA sequence: TGTGCCAGCAGCGAGTCCCTCACTAGCTACTACAATGAGCAGTTCTTC.

This clone was observed a handful of times. The chain carries TRBV11-2 and TRBJ2-7, with D possibly being TRBD1 (5 bases). The CDR3 is 13 amino acids. The germline V gene encodes CDR1 SGHAT and CDR2 FQNNGV. V shed 5 bases and J shed 3 bases, with 11 bases lying between them. For the CDR3, the DNA is TGTGCCAGCAGCCTAACAGACAGCTACGAGCAGTACTTC. Encoded protein: CASSLTDSYEQYF.

This clone was found a few times. This rearrangement joins TRBV18 to TRBJ1-1; D might be TRBD1 (5 bases). Trimming left V 6 bases short and J 10 bases short, with 33 bases between. This CDR3 has 18 amino acids. CDR1 KGHSH and CDR2 LQKENI come from the germline V gene. The CDR3 nucleotides read TGTGCCAGCTCCGGGGGGGACTCCGGGACGGACCTTGTAAGTGGAGCTTTCTTT. It specifies CASSGGDSGTDLVSGAFF.

This rearrangement joins TRBV6-5 to TRBJ1-2, with D tentatively TRBD1 (5 bases). This CDR3 has 13 residues. Germline V gives CDR1 MNHEY, CDR2 SVGAGI. Trimming cost V 0 bases and J 8 bases, with 10 bases left between them. CDR3 region: CASSYSRGIGYTF. CDR3 DNA: TGTGCCAGCAGTTACTCCCGGGGGATCGGCTACACCTTC.